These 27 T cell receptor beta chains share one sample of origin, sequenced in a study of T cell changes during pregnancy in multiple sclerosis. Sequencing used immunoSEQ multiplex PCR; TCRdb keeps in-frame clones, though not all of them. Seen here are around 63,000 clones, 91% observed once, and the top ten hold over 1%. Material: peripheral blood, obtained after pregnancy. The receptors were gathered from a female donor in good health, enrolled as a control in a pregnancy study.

The CDR3 is CASSITGYYNEQFF. CDR3 coding DNA: TGTGCCAGCTCAATCACAGGTTACTACAATGAGCAGTTCTTC. This chain uses TRBV14 with TRBJ2-1; perhaps TRBD1 as D (5 bases). The CDR3 spans 14 residues. The germline V and J ends were trimmed by 8 bases and 3 bases, with 14 bases remaining between them. Germline V CDR1 and CDR2: SGHDN, FVKESK.

The CDR3 here is CASSTTPGQSSPLHF. CDR3 in DNA: TGTGCCAGCAGCACTACCCCGGGACAAAGTTCACCCCTCCACTTT. This chain links TRBV5-6 with TRBJ1-6, with a possible D match to TRBD1 (6 bases). Trimming took 4 bases from V and 9 from J, leaving 17 bases between them. The germline V gene encodes CDR1 SGHDT and CDR2 YYEEEE. The CDR3 is 15 amino acids.

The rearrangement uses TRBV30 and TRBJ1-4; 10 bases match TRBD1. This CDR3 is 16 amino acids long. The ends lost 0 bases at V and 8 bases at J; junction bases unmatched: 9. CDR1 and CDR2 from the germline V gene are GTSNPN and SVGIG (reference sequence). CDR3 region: CAWSVTRQGADEKLFF. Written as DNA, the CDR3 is TGTGCCTGGAGTGTGACCCGACAGGGGGCTGACGAAAAACTGTTTTTT.

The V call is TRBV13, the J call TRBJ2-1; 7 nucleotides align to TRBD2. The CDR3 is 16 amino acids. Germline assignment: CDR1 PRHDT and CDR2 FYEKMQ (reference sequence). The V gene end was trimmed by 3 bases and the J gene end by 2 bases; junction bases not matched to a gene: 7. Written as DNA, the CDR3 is TGTGCCAGCAGCTTGCCCGGAGCGGGGCCCTACAATGAGCAGTTCTTC. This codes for CASSLPGAGPYNEQFF.

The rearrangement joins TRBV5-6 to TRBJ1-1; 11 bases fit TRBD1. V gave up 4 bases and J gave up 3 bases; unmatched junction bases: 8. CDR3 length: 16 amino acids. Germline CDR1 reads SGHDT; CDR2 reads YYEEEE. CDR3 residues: CASSPLGQGGDTEAFF. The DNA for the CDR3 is TGTGCCAGCAGCCCCTTGGGACAGGGGGGAGACACTGAAGCTTTCTTT.

The CDR3 coding sequence is TGTGCCACCAGCCCGGGACAGGGGTACACTGAAGCTTTCTTT. Protein product: CATSPGQGYTEAFF. This chain connects TRBV15 to TRBJ1-1; 10 positions agree with TRBD1. V gave up 5 bases and J gave up 3 bases; unmatched junction bases: 3. Germline CDR1 LNHNV, CDR2 YYDKDF (reference sequence). CDR3 length equals 14 residues.

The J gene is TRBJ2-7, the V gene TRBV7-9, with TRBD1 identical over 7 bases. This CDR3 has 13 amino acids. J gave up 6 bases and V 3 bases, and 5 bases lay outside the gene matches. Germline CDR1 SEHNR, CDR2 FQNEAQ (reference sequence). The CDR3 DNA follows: TGTGCCAGCAGCTTCGACAGGGCCGGCGAGCAGTACTTC. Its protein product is CASSFDRAGEQYF.

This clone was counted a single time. The CDR3 DNA sequence: TGTGCCAGCAGCTTGGCCGGGACAGGGTTCGGGCAGCCCCAGCATTTT. It translates to CASSLAGTGFGQPQHF. The chain recombines TRBV5-6 with TRBJ1-5, with 9 nucleotides matching TRBD1. J gave up 7 bases and V 0 bases, and 8 bases lay outside the gene matches. Per germline, CDR1 SGHDT and CDR2 YYEEEE. The CDR3 has 16 amino acids.

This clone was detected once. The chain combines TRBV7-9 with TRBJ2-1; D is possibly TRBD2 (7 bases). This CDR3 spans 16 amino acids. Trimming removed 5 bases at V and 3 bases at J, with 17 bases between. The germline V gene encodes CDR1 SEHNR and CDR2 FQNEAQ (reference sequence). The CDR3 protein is CASSLLRGAIYNEQFF. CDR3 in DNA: TGTGCCAGCAGCCTACTCCGGGGGGCAATCTACAATGAGCAGTTCTTC.

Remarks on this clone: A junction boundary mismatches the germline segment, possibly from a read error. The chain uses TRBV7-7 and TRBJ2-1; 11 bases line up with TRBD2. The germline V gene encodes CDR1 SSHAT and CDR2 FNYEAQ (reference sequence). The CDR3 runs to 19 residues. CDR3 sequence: CASSPVRRLAGPANNEQFF. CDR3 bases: TGTGCTAGCAGCCCAGTGAGGAGACTAGCGGGGCCCGCGAACAATGAGCAGTTCTTC.

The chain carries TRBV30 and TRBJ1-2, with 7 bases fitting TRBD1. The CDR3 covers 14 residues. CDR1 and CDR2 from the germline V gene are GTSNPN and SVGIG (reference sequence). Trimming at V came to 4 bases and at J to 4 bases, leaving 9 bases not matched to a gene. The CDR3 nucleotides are TGTGCCTGGAACCCTACAGGGGCGAGCTATGGCTACACCTTC. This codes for CAWNPTGASYGYTF.

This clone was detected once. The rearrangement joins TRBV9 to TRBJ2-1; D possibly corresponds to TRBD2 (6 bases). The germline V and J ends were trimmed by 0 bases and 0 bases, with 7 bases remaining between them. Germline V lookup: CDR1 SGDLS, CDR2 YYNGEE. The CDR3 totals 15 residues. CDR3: CASSVVGGSYNEQFF. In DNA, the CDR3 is TGTGCCAGCAGCGTAGTGGGGGGCTCCTACAATGAGCAGTTCTTC.

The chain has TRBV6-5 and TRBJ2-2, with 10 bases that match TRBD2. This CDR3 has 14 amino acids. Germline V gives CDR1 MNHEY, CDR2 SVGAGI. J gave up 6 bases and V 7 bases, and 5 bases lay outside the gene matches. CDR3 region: CASKRGGGAGELFF. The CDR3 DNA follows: TGTGCCAGCAAGCGGGGGGGAGGGGCCGGGGAGCTGTTTTTT.

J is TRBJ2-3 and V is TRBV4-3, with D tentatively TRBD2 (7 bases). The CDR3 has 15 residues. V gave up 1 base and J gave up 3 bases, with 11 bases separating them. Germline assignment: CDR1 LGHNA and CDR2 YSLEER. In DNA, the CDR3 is TGCGCCAGCAGCCAAGCGGGGGGCGGGACAGATACGCAGTATTTT. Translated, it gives CASSQAGGGTDTQYF.

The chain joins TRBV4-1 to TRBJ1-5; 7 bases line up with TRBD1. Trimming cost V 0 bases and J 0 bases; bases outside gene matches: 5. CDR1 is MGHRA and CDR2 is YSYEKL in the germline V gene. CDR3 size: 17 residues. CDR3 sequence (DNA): TGCGCCAGCAGCCAAGACCAGACAGGGCTTAGCAATCAGCCCCAGCATTTT. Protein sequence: CASSQDQTGLSNQPQHF.

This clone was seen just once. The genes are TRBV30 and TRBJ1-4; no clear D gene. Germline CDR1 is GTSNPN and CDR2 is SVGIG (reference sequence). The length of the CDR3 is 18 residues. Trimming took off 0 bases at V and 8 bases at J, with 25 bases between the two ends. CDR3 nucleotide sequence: TGTGCCTGGAGTGTAAATTTTGCACGGAGCATTAGGATGGAAAAACTGTTTTTT. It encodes CAWSVNFARSIRMEKLFF.

This chain's CDR3 is CASSRGQSNTEAFF. The CDR3 nucleotides read TGTGCCAGCAGCCGGGGACAGTCGAACACTGAAGCTTTCTTT. The genes are TRBV9 and TRBJ1-1; TRBD1 aligns across 7 bases. The CDR3 extends over 14 amino acids. CDR1 and CDR2 from the germline V gene are SGDLS and YYNGEE. J lost 1 base, V lost 4 bases, and 4 bases had no gene match.

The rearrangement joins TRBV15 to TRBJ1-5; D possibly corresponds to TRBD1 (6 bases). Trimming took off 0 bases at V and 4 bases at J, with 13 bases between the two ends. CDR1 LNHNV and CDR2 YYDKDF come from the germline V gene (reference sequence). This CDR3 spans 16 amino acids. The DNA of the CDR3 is TGTGCCACCAGCAGAGATTCCACAGGGTCAAATCAGCCCCAGCATTTT. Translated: CATSRDSTGSNQPQHF.

CDR3 region: CASSLGQGANQPQHF. The CDR3 DNA reads as TGTGCCAGCAGCTTGGGACAGGGTGCCAATCAGCCCCAGCATTTT. The chain has TRBV5-4 and TRBJ1-5; 7 positions agree with TRBD1. The CDR3 covers 15 residues. V lost 0 bases, J lost 3 bases, and 3 bases stayed unmatched. The germline V gene encodes CDR1 SGHNT and CDR2 YYREEE (reference sequence).

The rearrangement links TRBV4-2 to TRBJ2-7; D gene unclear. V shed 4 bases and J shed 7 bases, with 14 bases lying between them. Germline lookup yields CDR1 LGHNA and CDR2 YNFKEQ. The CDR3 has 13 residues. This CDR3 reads CASSRGAGWEQYF. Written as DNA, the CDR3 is TGTGCCAGCAGCCGTGGAGCCGGCTGGGAGCAGTACTTC.

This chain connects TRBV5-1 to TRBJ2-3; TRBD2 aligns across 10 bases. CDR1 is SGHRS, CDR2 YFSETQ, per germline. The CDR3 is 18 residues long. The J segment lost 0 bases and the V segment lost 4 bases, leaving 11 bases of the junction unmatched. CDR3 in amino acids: CASSLLAGAYQSTDTQYF. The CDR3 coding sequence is TGCGCCAGCAGCCTTCTAGCGGGGGCCTACCAAAGCACAGATACGCAGTATTTT.

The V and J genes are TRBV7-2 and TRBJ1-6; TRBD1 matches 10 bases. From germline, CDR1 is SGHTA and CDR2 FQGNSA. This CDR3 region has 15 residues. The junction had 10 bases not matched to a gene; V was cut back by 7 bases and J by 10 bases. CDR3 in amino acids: CASNISGTGESPLHF. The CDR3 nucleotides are TGTGCCAGCAACATCTCCGGGACAGGGGAATCACCCCTCCACTTT. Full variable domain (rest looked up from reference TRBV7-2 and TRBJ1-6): GAGVSQSPSNKVTEKGKDVELRCDPISGHTALYWYRQSLGQGLEFLIYFQGNSAPDKSGLPSDRFSAERTGGSVSTLTIQRTQQEDSAVYLCASNISGTGESPLHFGNGTRLTVT.

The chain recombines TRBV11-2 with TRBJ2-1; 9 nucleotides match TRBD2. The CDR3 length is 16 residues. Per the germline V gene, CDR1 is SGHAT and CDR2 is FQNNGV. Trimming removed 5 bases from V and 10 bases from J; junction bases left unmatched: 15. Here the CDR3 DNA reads TGTGCCAGCAGCCCCATTTCAGCGGGGGGTCTCGGAGAGCAGTTCTTC. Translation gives CASSPISAGGLGEQFF.

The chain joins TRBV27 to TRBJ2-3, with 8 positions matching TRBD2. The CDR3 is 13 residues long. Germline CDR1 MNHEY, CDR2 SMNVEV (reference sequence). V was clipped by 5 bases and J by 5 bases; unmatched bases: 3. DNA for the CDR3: TGTGCCAGCAGTGGAGCGGGGGAAGATACGCAGTATTTT. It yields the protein CASSGAGEDTQYF.

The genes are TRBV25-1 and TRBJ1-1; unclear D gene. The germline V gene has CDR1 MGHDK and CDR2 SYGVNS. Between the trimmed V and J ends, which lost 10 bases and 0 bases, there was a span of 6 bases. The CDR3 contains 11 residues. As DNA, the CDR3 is TGTGCCATCCTCGTGAACACTGAAGCTTTCTTT. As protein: CAILVNTEAFF.

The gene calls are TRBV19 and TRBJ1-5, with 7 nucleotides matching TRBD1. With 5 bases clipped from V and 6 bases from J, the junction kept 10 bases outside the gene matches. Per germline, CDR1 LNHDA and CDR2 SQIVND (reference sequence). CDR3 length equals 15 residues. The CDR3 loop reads CASSQPRGSGQPQHF. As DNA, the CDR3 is TGTGCCAGTAGTCAACCCAGGGGGTCAGGTCAGCCCCAGCATTTT.

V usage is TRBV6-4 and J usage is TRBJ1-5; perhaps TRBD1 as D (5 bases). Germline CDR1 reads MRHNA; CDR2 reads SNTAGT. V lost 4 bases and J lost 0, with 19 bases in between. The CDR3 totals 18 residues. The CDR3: CASSAGFGGGNSNQPQHF. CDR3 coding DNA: TGTGCCAGCAGTGCGGGATTTGGGGGGGGAAATAGCAATCAGCCCCAGCATTTT.